Following are 21 T cell receptor beta chains from one sample sequenced in a study of cytomegalovirus exposure and HLA in healthy donors. Use of 60 Vbeta and 13 Jbeta primers characterized the PCR. The data were produced by immunoSEQ multiplex PCR, yet TCRdb's version contains in-frame clones alone and is incomplete. The sample has 85,000 or so clones. Sample: PBMCs. These receptors were taken from a woman in her twenties or thirties in good health and CMV-seronegative.

The chain couples TRBV11-2 to TRBJ2-7, with 10 bases aligning to TRBD1. Germline CDR1 and CDR2: SGHAT and FQNNGV. V shed 4 bases, J shed 4 bases, and the junction held 7 bases outside the gene matches. CDR3 size: 15 residues. The CDR3 loop reads CASSSSGTGAYEQYF. The DNA for the CDR3 is TGTGCCAGCAGCTCATCCGGGACAGGGGCTTACGAGCAGTACTTC.

The rearrangement links TRBV6-1 to TRBJ1-2; D possibly corresponds to TRBD1 (6 bases). CDR1 and CDR2 from the germline V gene are MNHNS and SASEGT. The V and J ends lost 11 bases and 1 base respectively, with 11 bases between them. This CDR3 spans 12 amino acids. CDR3 in DNA: TGTGCCGGCCGGGACAATAACTATGGCTACACCTTC. Its protein product is CAGRDNNYGYTF.

The J gene is TRBJ2-7, the V gene TRBV5-6; D is unclear. The CDR3 runs to 15 residues. Germline V gene sequence: CDR1 SGHDT, CDR2 YYEEEE. V was shortened by 1 base and J by 2 bases, with 13 bases between the two germline ends. CDR3: CASSLMISPTYEQYF. The DNA for the CDR3 is TGTGCCAGCAGCTTGATGATTTCCCCTACCTACGAGCAGTACTTC.

The rearrangement links TRBV5-1 to TRBJ2-3; the D gene is possibly TRBD1 (8 bases). Germline loops: CDR1 SGHRS, CDR2 YFSETQ. Trimming left V 4 bases short and J 1 base short, with 13 bases between. The CDR3 loop spans 15 amino acids. The CDR3 DNA sequence: TGCGCCAGCAGCGGACAGGGAGGGGGCACAGATACGCAGTATTTT. Its protein is CASSGQGGGTDTQYF.

The V gene is TRBV19, the J gene TRBJ2-7; D may be TRBD1 (6 bases). CDR1 LNHDA and CDR2 SQIVND come from the germline V gene (reference sequence). CDR3 length: 13 residues. V was pared by 10 bases and J by 4 bases, with 17 bases between. The CDR3 here is CATSAEGEYEQYF. The CDR3 DNA sequence: TGTGCCACTTCGGCTGAGGGGGAATACGAGCAGTACTTC.

The V call is TRBV7-8, the J call TRBJ2-1; perhaps TRBD1 as D (5 bases). The CDR3 extends over 13 amino acids. V was shortened by 8 bases and J by 5 bases, with 13 bases between the two germline ends. Germline V gene data show CDR1 as SGHVS and CDR2 as FQNEAQ. The DNA of the CDR3 is TGTGCCAGCGCAGGGCAGGTGGACAATGAGCAGTTCTTC. As protein: CASAGQVDNEQFF. The variable domain in full, completed from reference TRBV7-8 and TRBJ2-1, reads GAGVSQSPRYKVAKRGQDVALRCDPISGHVSLFWYQQALGQGPEFLTYFQNEAQLDKSGLPSDRFFAERPEGSVSTLKIQRTQQEDSAVYLCASAGQVDNEQFFGPGTRLTVL.

V is TRBV7-9 and J is TRBJ2-2, with unresolved D. Deletions cut 1 base from V and 0 bases from J, with 9 bases between. The CDR3 sequence is 16 residues long. From germline, CDR1 is SEHNR and CDR2 FQNEAQ (reference sequence). The DNA for the CDR3 is TGTGCCAGCAGCTTAGGCGGCAGTACGAACACCGGGGAGCTGTTTTTT. Its protein product is CASSLGGSTNTGELFF.

The gene calls are TRBV18 and TRBJ1-3, with no clear D. Germline CDR1 is KGHSH and CDR2 is LQKENI. Trimming shortened V by 2 bases and J by 5 bases, and 7 bases separated the two germline ends. This CDR3 contains 13 residues. CDR3 sequence reads: CASSPAGRNTIYF. CDR3 coding DNA: TGTGCCAGCTCACCAGCAGGTCGAAACACCATATATTTT.

V and J are TRBV6-1 and TRBJ1-4; D not certain. V gave up 1 base and J gave up 7 bases, with 10 bases separating them. Germline V gene data show CDR1 as MNHNS and CDR2 as SASEGT. The CDR3 runs to 14 residues. CDR3: CASSEVHPGEKLFF. Here the CDR3 DNA reads TGTGCCAGCAGTGAAGTGCATCCGGGTGAAAAACTGTTTTTT.

This chain links TRBV4-2 with TRBJ2-2; D remains unclear. Trimming left V 0 bases short and J 6 bases short, with 14 bases between. CDR3 length: 16 amino acids. Germline V gene data show CDR1 as LGHNA and CDR2 as YNFKEQ. The CDR3 sequence is CASSQDLSFDSGELFF. CDR3 nucleotides: TGTGCCAGCAGCCAAGATCTCAGTTTCGACTCCGGGGAGCTGTTTTTT.

The chain has TRBV6-1 and TRBJ1-1; possibly TRBD1 for D (6 bases). Trimming stripped 7 bases from V and 0 bases from J, with 12 bases between. Germline CDR1 MNHNS, CDR2 SASEGT. The CDR3 length is 14 residues. CDR3 residues: CASKSGQMNTEAFF. CDR3 coding DNA: TGTGCCAGCAAATCGGGACAAATGAACACTGAAGCTTTCTTT.

J is TRBJ1-1 and V is TRBV5-1, with 7 positions matching TRBD1. CDR1 and CDR2 (germline): SGHRS, YFSETQ. V gave up 4 bases and J gave up 2 bases; unmatched junction bases: 5. The CDR3 contains 14 residues. CDR3 coding DNA: TGCGCCAGCAGCCCGGGACAGCCTAACACTGAAGCTTTCTTT. This encodes CASSPGQPNTEAFF.

The rearrangement uses TRBV5-6 and TRBJ1-2; 8 bases align to TRBD1. CDR1 and CDR2 (germline): SGHDT, YYEEEE. The CDR3 extends over 14 amino acids. V lost 4 bases, J lost 4 bases, and 6 bases stayed unmatched. The CDR3 loop reads CASSRQGSSYGYTF. The CDR3 nucleotides read TGTGCCAGCAGCAGACAGGGGAGCAGCTATGGCTACACCTTC.

The chain joins TRBV5-1 to TRBJ2-1; TRBD2 matches at 8 bases. J gave up 2 bases and V 7 bases, and 8 bases lay outside the gene matches. This CDR3 contains 15 residues. Germline CDR1 and CDR2: SGHRS and YFSETQ. The DNA for the CDR3 is TGCGCCAGCGGTGATAGCGGGAACCCCTACAATGAGCAGTTCTTC. It codes for CASGDSGNPYNEQFF.

V gene TRBV30 combines with J gene TRBJ1-6; no clear D gene. V was cut by 3 bases and J by 7 bases, with 10 bases left in between. Germline lookup yields CDR1 GTSNPN and CDR2 SVGIG (reference sequence). The CDR3 has 13 amino acids. Here the CDR3 reads CAWRNSPNSPLHF. The CDR3 DNA sequence: TGTGCCTGGAGGAACAGCCCAAATTCACCCCTCCACTTT.

The chain recombines TRBV19 with TRBJ2-7; 11 bases are a match to TRBD2. Germline V CDR1 and CDR2: LNHDA, SQIVND (reference sequence). Trimming at V came to 5 bases and at J to 2 bases, leaving 5 bases not matched to a gene. The CDR3 sequence is 15 residues long. The CDR3 coding sequence is TGTGCCAGTAGTGCAGGGACTAGCGGAACCTACGAGCAGTACTTC. It codes for CASSAGTSGTYEQYF. Based on the CDR3 plus reference TRBV19 and TRBJ2-7, the full variable domain is DGGITQSPKYLFRKEGQNVTLSCEQNLNHDAMYWYRQDPGQGLRLIYYSQIVNDFQKGDIAEGYSVSREKKESFPLTVTSAQKNPTAFYLCASSAGTSGTYEQYFGPGTRLTVT.

On this clone: Sequence at one end of the junction differs from germline and may be a read error. This chain uses TRBV18 with TRBJ1-5; D gene ambiguous. The germline gives CDR1 KGHSH, CDR2 LQKENI. The CDR3 runs 13 residues. The CDR3 region has the DNA TGTGCCAGCTCACCAAGTAGCTATCAGCCCCAGCATTTT. Translated, it gives CASSPSSYQPQHF. Looking up the rest from reference TRBV18 and TRBJ1-5 gives the full variable domain: NAGVMQNPRHLVRRRGQEARLRCSPMKGHSHVYWYRQLPEEGLKFMVYLQKENIIDESGMPKERFSAEFPKEGPSILRIQQVVRGDSAAYFCASSPSSYQPQHFGDGTRLSIL.

The chain recombines TRBV7-8 with TRBJ2-1; 7 nucleotides line up with TRBD2. The germline gives CDR1 SGHVS, CDR2 FQNEAQ. CDR3 length: 16 amino acids. V lost 0 bases to trimming and J lost 8 bases; unmatched junction nucleotides: 10. CDR3 residues: CASSLAGTIRTDEQFF. CDR3 nucleotides: TGTGCCAGCAGCTTAGCCGGGACTATCCGCACCGATGAGCAGTTCTTC.

This chain connects TRBV4-1 to TRBJ1-1; D is undetermined. The CDR3 runs 15 residues. CDR1 is MGHRA and CDR2 is YSYEKL in the germline V gene. Trimming took 3 bases from V and 1 from J, leaving 12 bases between them. This CDR3 reads CASSQLLNSNTEAFF. The CDR3 nucleotides read TGCGCCAGCAGCCAGTTGCTAAATTCGAACACTGAAGCTTTCTTT.

This chain uses TRBV29-1 with TRBJ2-5; 7 positions match TRBD2. V gave up 6 bases and J gave up 5 bases; unmatched junction bases: 9. Germline CDR1 and CDR2: SQVTM and ANQGSEA. The CDR3 contains 13 residues. The CDR3 loop is CSVAGSGGETQYF. The CDR3 nucleotides are TGCAGCGTCGCAGGGTCGGGGGGTGAGACCCAGTACTTC.

The J gene is TRBJ2-5, the V gene TRBV29-1; 7 bases agree with TRBD2. In germline, CDR1 is SQVTM, CDR2 ANQGSEA. This CDR3 region has 14 residues. V was clipped by 6 bases and J by 10 bases; unmatched bases: 17. As DNA, the CDR3 is TGCAGCGTCGCAAGCGGGACCCCTGGGGGGGACCAGTACTTC. Translating it yields CSVASGTPGGDQYF.